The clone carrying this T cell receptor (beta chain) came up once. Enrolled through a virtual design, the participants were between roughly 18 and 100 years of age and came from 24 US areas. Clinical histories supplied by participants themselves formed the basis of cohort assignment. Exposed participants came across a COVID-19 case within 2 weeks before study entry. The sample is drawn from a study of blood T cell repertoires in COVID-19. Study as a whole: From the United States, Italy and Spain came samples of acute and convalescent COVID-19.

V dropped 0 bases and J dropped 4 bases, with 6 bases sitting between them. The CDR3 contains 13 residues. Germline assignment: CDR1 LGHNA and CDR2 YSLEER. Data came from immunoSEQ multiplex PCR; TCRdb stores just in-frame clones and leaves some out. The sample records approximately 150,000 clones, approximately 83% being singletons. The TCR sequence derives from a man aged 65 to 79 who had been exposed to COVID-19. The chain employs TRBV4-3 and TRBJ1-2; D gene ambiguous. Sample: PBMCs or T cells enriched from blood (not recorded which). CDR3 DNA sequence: TGCGCCAGCAGCCAAGAGGGAGTCTATGGCTACACCTTC. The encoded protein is CASSQEGVYGYTF.